These 18 T cell receptor beta chains were all obtained from the same sample, sequenced in a study of OX40 agonist ivuxolimab in advanced cancers. Repertoires were generated with immunoSEQ multiplex PCR, while TCRdb's copy carries only in-frame clones and drops some. The data show roughly 54,000 clones, 80% to 90% seen once. Here the sequenced sample was CD4+ or CD8+ T cells sorted from blood, taken in a trial of the OX40 agonist ivuxolimab. These receptors all come from an adult with an advanced solid tumor such as melanoma, head and neck, liver or kidney cancer.

V gene TRBV5-6 combines with J gene TRBJ1-3, with a weak D call TRBD1 (5 bases). The CDR3 is 15 amino acids. The germline gives CDR1 SGHDT, CDR2 YYEEEE. V was trimmed by 0 bases and J by 2 bases, leaving 9 bases between them. DNA of the CDR3: TGTGCCAGCAGCTTGGGCAGGGCGGCTGGAAACACCATATATTTT. This sequence encodes CASSLGRAAGNTIYF.

J is TRBJ2-6 and V is TRBV28; perhaps TRBD2 as D (6 bases). Per germline, CDR1 MDHEN and CDR2 SYDVKM. The CDR3 extends over 18 amino acids. V lost 5 bases and J 0 bases, leaving 17 bases between the germline ends. CDR3 loop: CASSPLGLPGSGANVLTF. The CDR3 region has the DNA TGTGCCAGCAGTCCACTGGGACTTCCCGGCTCTGGGGCCAACGTCCTGACTTTC.

The J gene is TRBJ1-5, the V gene TRBV28; D remains unclear. The CDR3 contains 12 residues. Germline V gives CDR1 MDHEN, CDR2 SYDVKM. The CDR3 loop reads CASGGFNQPQHF. CDR3 coding DNA: TGTGCTTCGGGAGGGTTCAATCAGCCCCAGCATTTT.

This clone was observed a single time. The chain has TRBV6-6 and TRBJ1-2; possible D gene TRBD1, 5 bases. V lost 6 bases and J lost 4, with 18 bases in between. In germline, CDR1 is MNHNY, CDR2 SVGAGI (reference sequence). CDR3 length equals 15 residues. For the CDR3, the DNA is TGTGCCAGCAGACCTTCTGGGGGTGTTGTCTATGGCTACACCTTC. Translation: CASRPSGGVVYGYTF.

This rearrangement joins TRBV5-1 to TRBJ1-6; D is undetermined. Per germline, CDR1 SGHRS and CDR2 YFSETQ. V was pared by 0 bases and J by 7 bases, with 14 bases between. The CDR3 extends over 16 amino acids. CDR3 sequence reads: CASSLGESGGNSPLHF. The CDR3 DNA sequence: TGCGCCAGCAGCTTGGGGGAGTCGGGAGGAAATTCACCCCTCCACTTT.

The chain uses TRBV2 and TRBJ2-5; D not resolved. V lost 0 bases and J lost 2, with 10 bases in between. This CDR3 spans 15 amino acids. The germline CDR1 and CDR2 sequences are SNHLY and FYNNEI. CDR3 DNA sequence: TGTGCCAGCAGTGAAGCGCGTGGGGTTCAAGAGACCCAGTACTTC. Translating it yields CASSEARGVQETQYF.

On this clone itself: The sample carries other DNA sequences with the same CDR3. The V and J genes are TRBV28 and TRBJ2-7; 10 nucleotides line up with TRBD1. This CDR3 has 14 residues. The germline CDR1 and CDR2 sequences are MDHEN and SYDVKM. Trimming removed 2 bases from V and 4 bases from J; junction bases left unmatched: 2. Here the CDR3 reads CASSLRQGAYEQYF. The CDR3 region has the DNA TGTGCCAGCAGTTTAAGACAGGGGGCTTACGAGCAGTACTTC.

The J gene is TRBJ2-7, the V gene TRBV5-4; D might be TRBD2 (6 bases). Germline V gene sequence: CDR1 SGHNT, CDR2 YYREEE (reference sequence). V was cut by 4 bases and J by 2 bases, with 13 bases left in between. The CDR3 sequence is 14 residues long. CDR3 sequence: CASSPLGRTYEQYF. The CDR3 coding sequence is TGTGCCAGCAGCCCCCTTGGGAGGACCTACGAGCAGTACTTC.

This clone was recorded only once. The rearrangement links TRBV4-1 to TRBJ2-5; 9 nucleotides agree with TRBD2. CDR3 length: 14 amino acids. V lost 4 bases, J lost 4 bases, and 4 bases stayed unmatched. Looked up from germline, CDR1 is MGHRA and CDR2 is YSYEKL. As DNA, the CDR3 is TGCGCCAGCAGCCTAGCGGGGGCTAGAGAGACCCAGTACTTC. The encoded protein is CASSLAGARETQYF.

The chain joins TRBV18 to TRBJ1-1; 8 positions match TRBD1. The CDR3 is 14 residues long. The germline CDR1 and CDR2 sequences are KGHSH and LQKENI. Trimming cost V 3 bases and J 6 bases; bases outside gene matches: 6. As DNA, the CDR3 is TGTGCCAGCTCACCCACAGGGGGTGAACCTGAAGCTTTCTTT. It codes for CASSPTGGEPEAFF.

The chain combines TRBV21-1 with TRBJ1-2. TRBV21-1 is given as a pseudogene. The CDR3 runs to 12 residues. The CDR3 sequence is CASRGPLYGYTF. The CDR3 DNA is TGTGCCAGCCGTGGACCGCTCTATGGCTACACCTTC.

This rearrangement joins TRBV4-2 to TRBJ2-3; 7 positions match TRBD2. The CDR3 sequence is 15 residues long. Trimming cost V 4 bases and J 4 bases; bases outside gene matches: 8. In germline, CDR1 is LGHNA, CDR2 YNFKEQ. This CDR3 reads CASSPESGGSDTQYF. CDR3 nucleotide sequence: TGTGCCAGCAGCCCGGAATCGGGGGGTTCAGATACGCAGTATTTT.

The V and J genes are TRBV28 and TRBJ2-2, with TRBD1 matching 12 bases. Trimming at V came to 6 bases and at J to 2 bases, leaving 22 bases not matched to a gene. The CDR3 covers 22 residues. Germline values: CDR1 MDHEN, CDR2 SYDVKM. CDR3 nucleotides: TGTGCCAGCAGACAGCCTGCATTTGGCCCGGGACAGGGGGCCTCAAACACCGGGGAGCTGTTTTTT. Translation: CASRQPAFGPGQGASNTGELFF.

The J gene is TRBJ1-5, the V gene TRBV10-1; D remains unclear. This CDR3 has 13 amino acids. In germline, CDR1 is WNHNN, CDR2 SYGVQD (reference sequence). V was shortened by 6 bases and J by 7 bases, with 13 bases between the two germline ends. The CDR3 nucleotides are TGCGCCAGCAGACCTGTCCACCACCAGCCCCAGCATTTT. It is translated as CASRPVHHQPQHF.

This chain uses TRBV18 with TRBJ2-5; D might be TRBD1 (6 bases). This CDR3 contains 15 residues. Trimming left V 3 bases short and J 2 bases short, with 13 bases between. The germline gives CDR1 KGHSH, CDR2 LQKENI. The CDR3 loop is CASSPRLGTQETQYF. In nucleotides, the CDR3 is TGTGCCAGCTCACCCAGATTGGGGACACAAGAGACCCAGTACTTC.

V gene TRBV7-2 combines with J gene TRBJ1-6, with a tentative D call TRBD1 (5 bases). Looked up from germline, CDR1 is SGHTA and CDR2 is FQGNSA. Between the trimmed V and J ends, which lost 5 bases and 7 bases, there was a span of 12 bases. The CDR3 is made up of 14 amino acids. CDR3 in amino acids: CASSQGTWNSPLHF. CDR3 DNA: TGTGCCAGCAGCCAAGGGACGTGGAATTCACCCCTCCACTTT.

DNA of the CDR3: TGCGCCAGCAGCCAACAGACAGGGAGGGGTGAAGCTTTCTTT. This codes for CASSQQTGRGEAFF. The V gene is TRBV4-1, the J gene TRBJ1-1; 7 nucleotides match TRBD1. This CDR3 has 14 residues. Germline assignment: CDR1 MGHRA and CDR2 YSYEKL. V shed 2 bases and J 7 bases; nucleotides not matched to a gene: 7.

The chain employs TRBV19 and TRBJ1-1; 10 bases agree with TRBD1. The CDR3 loop spans 16 amino acids. After removal of 6 bases from V and 4 bases from J, the junction contained 11 bases not matched to a gene. Germline values: CDR1 LNHDA, CDR2 SQIVND (reference sequence). The CDR3 spells CASRAPGQGLLTEAFF. The DNA for the CDR3 is TGTGCCAGTAGGGCTCCGGGACAGGGGCTGCTCACTGAAGCTTTCTTT.